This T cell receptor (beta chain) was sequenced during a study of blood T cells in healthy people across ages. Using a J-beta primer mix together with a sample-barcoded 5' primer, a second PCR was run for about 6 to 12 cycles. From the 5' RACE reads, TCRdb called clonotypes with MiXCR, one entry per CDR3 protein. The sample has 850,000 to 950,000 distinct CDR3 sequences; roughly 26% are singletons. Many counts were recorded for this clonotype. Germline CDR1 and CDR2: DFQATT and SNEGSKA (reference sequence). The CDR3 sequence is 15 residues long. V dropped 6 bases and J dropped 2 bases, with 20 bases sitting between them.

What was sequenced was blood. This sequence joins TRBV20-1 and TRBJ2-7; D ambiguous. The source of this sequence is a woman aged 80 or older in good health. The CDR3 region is CSATPRNFGTYEQYF. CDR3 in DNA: TGCAGTGCGACCCCCCGGAACTTTGGTACCTACGAGCAGTACTTC.